The 30 T cell receptor beta chains below all came from one sample that was sequenced in a study of regulatory dendritic cells for organ transplantation. Sequenced by immunoSEQ multiplex PCR; TCRdb stores in-frame clones only, minus some. This table has approximately 9,300 clones, approximately 80% appearing once. The antigens of these receptors remain unknown. Allogeneic regulatory or mature dendritic cells were co-cultured for 5 days with CFSE-labeled sorted T cells at 1:10. Sequencing used memory CD4+ T cells from blood cultured with dendritic cells. Subset described: CD45RO+ memory T cells. These receptors were obtained from a human donor in good health.

The chain carries TRBV6-1 and TRBJ2-7, with D possibly TRBD2 on 5 matching bases. With 7 bases removed from V and 5 bases from J, the gap between germline ends came to 12 bases. The CDR3 is made up of 12 amino acids. Germline V gene lookup returns CDR1 MNHNS and CDR2 SASEGT. CDR3: CASTGKSNEQYF. The CDR3 DNA is TGTGCCAGCACGGGGAAATCGAACGAGCAGTACTTC.

The chain employs TRBV5-4 and TRBJ2-5; D may correspond to TRBD1 or TRBD2 (5 bases each). Between the trimmed V and J ends, which lost 4 bases and 5 bases, there was a span of 18 bases. Per the germline V gene, CDR1 is SGHNT and CDR2 is YYREEE (reference sequence). The CDR3 sequence is 15 residues long. CDR3 DNA: TGTGCCAGCAGCCGAATGGTAGGGGAGTCGGAGACCCAGTACTTC. Translation gives CASSRMVGESETQYF.

The V gene is TRBV28, the J gene TRBJ2-3; D is undetermined. The CDR3 covers 13 residues. V was pared by 6 bases and J by 4 bases, with 11 bases between. Looked up from germline, CDR1 is MDHEN and CDR2 is SYDVKM. The CDR3 DNA is TGTGCCAGCAGCCCTTTCGCGGCAGATACGCAGTATTTT. Protein: CASSPFAADTQYF.

The chain links TRBV6-6 to TRBJ2-1, with D possibly being TRBD1 (5 bases). CDR1 and CDR2 (germline): MNHNY, SVGAGI (reference sequence). Trimming stripped 8 bases from V and 7 bases from J, with 15 bases between. The CDR3 extends over 13 amino acids. The CDR3 here is CASGAADINEQFF. The CDR3 region has the DNA TGTGCCAGCGGGGCGGCGGATATTAATGAGCAGTTCTTC.

A note on this clone: At one boundary the junction diverges from the germline segment, which might be a read error. Other DNA variants within this sample encode the same CDR3. The chain carries TRBV6-6 and TRBJ1-1; 7 bases agree with TRBD1. CDR3 length equals 16 residues. Germline loops: CDR1 MNHNY, CDR2 SVGAGI (reference sequence). CDR3 protein: CASSLDRVGWNTEAFF. The CDR3 DNA reads TGTGCCAGCAGTTTAGACAGGGTGGGCTGGAACACTGAAGCCTTCTTT.

This chain connects TRBV2 to TRBJ2-7; D unclear. Trimming stripped 10 bases from V and 6 bases from J, with 25 bases between. Germline CDR1 SNHLY, CDR2 FYNNEI. CDR3 length equals 15 residues. Here the CDR3 reads CATLILTLKTPEQYF. The CDR3 nucleotides are TGTGCCACCCTAATCCTGACCCTAAAAACCCCCGAGCAGTACTTC. Based on the CDR3 plus reference TRBV2 and TRBJ2-7, the full variable domain is EPEVTQTPSHQVTQMGQEVILRCVPISNHLYFYWYRQILGQKVEFLVSFYNNEISEKSEIFDDQFSVERPDGSNFTLKIRSTKLEDSAMYFCATLILTLKTPEQYFGPGTRLTVT.

The chain recombines TRBV19 with TRBJ2-7, with 10 bases lining up with TRBD2. Trimming removed 5 bases from V and 2 bases from J; junction bases left unmatched: 3. The germline V gene encodes CDR1 LNHDA and CDR2 SQIVND (reference sequence). The CDR3 is 14 amino acids. CDR3 region: CASSLAGGTYEQYF. CDR3 coding DNA: TGTGCCAGTAGTTTAGCGGGGGGCACCTACGAGCAGTACTTC.

This clone is a singleton in its sample. The V gene is TRBV19, the J gene TRBJ1-1, with D possibly being TRBD1 (5 bases). The germline V gene has CDR1 LNHDA and CDR2 SQIVND (reference sequence). CDR3 length: 12 residues. Trimming stripped 3 bases from V and 4 bases from J, with 6 bases between. The chain's CDR3 is CASSIGATEAFF. CDR3 bases: TGTGCCAGTAGTATCGGGGCCACTGAAGCTTTCTTT.

This clone was observed a few times. The chain couples TRBV7-6 to TRBJ1-3, with D possibly being TRBD1 (5 bases). Trimming shortened V by 4 bases and J by 0 bases, and 13 bases separated the two germline ends. The CDR3 length is 16 residues. Germline CDR1 SGHVS, CDR2 FNYEAQ. The CDR3 bases are TGTGCCAGCAGCTCCATCGACAGCCGCTCTGGAAACACCATATATTTT. Translation: CASSSIDSRSGNTIYF. Full variable domain (rest looked up from reference TRBV7-6 and TRBJ1-3): GAGVSQSPRYKVTKRGQDVALRCDPISGHVSLYWYRQALGQGPEFLTYFNYEAQQDKSGLPNDRFSAERPEGSISTLTIQRTEQRDSAMYRCASSSIDSRSGNTIYFGEGSWLTVV.

The chain employs TRBV25-1 and TRBJ2-3; 11 bases fit TRBD2. V was pared by 3 bases and J by 0 bases, with 5 bases of the junction left unmatched. This CDR3 is 17 amino acids long. Germline V gene lookup returns CDR1 MGHDK and CDR2 SYGVNS. The CDR3 is CASSEASGGSSTDTQYF. The CDR3 bases are TGTGCCAGCAGTGAGGCTAGCGGGGGGTCGAGCACAGATACGCAGTATTTT.

V gene TRBV5-1 combines with J gene TRBJ2-1, with D hard to call. The CDR3 totals 14 residues. Trimming shortened V by 4 bases and J by 9 bases, and 17 bases separated the two germline ends. Germline CDR1 reads SGHRS; CDR2 reads YFSETQ. Here the CDR3 reads CASSPGPQTREQFF. The DNA for the CDR3 is TGCGCCAGCAGCCCTGGCCCCCAGACCCGTGAGCAGTTCTTC.

The count of this clone is one. The CDR3 DNA sequence: TGTGCCAGCAGCAAAGCCGGGACGCTCCCCTACGAGCAGTACTTC. Amino acids: CASSKAGTLPYEQYF. V and J are TRBV21-1 and TRBJ2-7. TRBV21-1 is designated a pseudogene. The CDR3 loop spans 15 amino acids.

The V gene is TRBV2, the J gene TRBJ1-2, with 10 bases that match TRBD1. J lost 8 bases, V lost 7 bases, and 10 bases had no gene match. In germline, CDR1 is SNHLY, CDR2 FYNNEI. The CDR3 contains 14 residues. This CDR3 reads CASIPGTGEFGYTF. The DNA for the CDR3 is TGTGCCAGCATTCCCGGGACAGGGGAATTCGGCTACACCTTC.

The rearrangement uses TRBV12-1 and TRBJ2-7. TRBV12-1 corresponds to a pseudogene. The CDR3 runs to 15 residues. The CDR3 here is CASSFCSTEPEEQYF. As DNA, the CDR3 is TGTGCCAGCAGCTTTTGTTCAACAGAACCGGAGGAGCAGTACTTC.

The chain links TRBV19 to TRBJ1-4; unclear D gene. This CDR3 has 15 residues. Germline V gene lookup returns CDR1 LNHDA and CDR2 SQIVND (reference sequence). The ends were cut back, 1 base at V and 0 bases at J, with 6 bases in the middle. CDR3 loop: CASSIGITTNEKLFF. The CDR3 DNA reads as TGTGCCAGTAGTATAGGGATTACAACTAATGAAAAACTGTTTTTT.

The chain couples TRBV7-3 to TRBJ2-3; the match to TRBD2 covers 10 bases. The CDR3 length is 16 residues. V lost 2 bases to trimming and J lost 5 bases; unmatched junction nucleotides: 7. CDR1 is SGHTA, CDR2 FQGTGA, per germline. The CDR3 sequence is CASSLQAGGTLDTQYF. In DNA form, the CDR3 reads TGTGCCAGCAGCTTACAAGCGGGGGGGACTTTAGATACGCAGTATTTT. The whole variable domain, remainder taken from reference TRBV7-3 and TRBJ2-3, is GAGVSQTPSNKVTEKGKYVELRCDPISGHTALYWYRQSLGQGPEFLIYFQGTGAADDSGLPNDRFFAVRPEGSVSTLKIQRTERGDSAVYLCASSLQAGGTLDTQYFGPGTRLTVL.

This clone has only a few counts. The CDR3 loop reads CASSQDRQGAEAFF. The CDR3 DNA reads TGTGCCAGCAGCCAAGACAGACAGGGAGCTGAAGCTTTCTTT. The chain links TRBV4-2 to TRBJ1-1, with 7 bases lining up with TRBD1. CDR3 length: 14 amino acids. Losses at the gene ends were 0 bases for V and 6 bases for J; bases not matched to a gene: 4. The V gene's germline CDR1 is LGHNA and CDR2 YNFKEQ.

The V and J genes are TRBV6-4 and TRBJ2-2; 8 bases line up with TRBD1. The V and J ends lost 2 bases and 0 bases, in that order; junction bases with no gene match: 2. This CDR3 is 16 amino acids long. CDR1 and CDR2 (germline): MRHNA, SNTAGT. The CDR3 loop reads CASSDPDRANTGELFF. Here the CDR3 DNA reads TGTGCCAGCAGTGACCCGGACAGGGCGAACACCGGGGAGCTGTTTTTT.

V gene TRBV4-3 combines with J gene TRBJ2-3; D call uncertain. CDR1 LGHNA and CDR2 YSLEER come from the germline V gene. CDR3 size: 16 residues. V lost 1 base and J lost 2, with 13 bases in between. CDR3 residues: CASSQGSTDDTDTQYF. CDR3 sequence (DNA): TGCGCCAGCAGCCAAGGGTCTACCGACGACACAGATACGCAGTATTTT.

V and J are TRBV7-9 and TRBJ1-2; 9 nucleotides align to TRBD1. The J segment lost 4 bases and the V segment lost 5 bases, leaving 8 bases of the junction unmatched. This CDR3 has 15 residues. Germline CDR1 SEHNR, CDR2 FQNEAQ (reference sequence). The CDR3 here is CASSDTGGDLYGYTF. For the CDR3, the DNA is TGTGCCAGCAGCGATACAGGGGGCGACCTCTATGGCTACACCTTC.

The rearrangement joins TRBV5-5 to TRBJ2-7; D perhaps matches TRBD1 (6 bases). The CDR3 is 12 residues long. The germline gives CDR1 SGHKS, CDR2 YYEKEE (reference sequence). The ends were cut back, 10 bases at V and 0 bases at J, with 11 bases in the middle. The CDR3 protein is CALGGISYEQYF. DNA for the CDR3: TGTGCCTTAGGGGGTATCTCCTACGAGCAGTACTTC.

The gene calls are TRBV6-1 and TRBJ1-3; no reliable D call. CDR3 size: 12 residues. Per the germline V gene, CDR1 is MNHNS and CDR2 is SASEGT. V shed 6 bases and J shed 2 bases, with 5 bases lying between them. The CDR3 loop reads CASRLTGNTIYF. As DNA, the CDR3 is TGTGCCAGCAGGTTGACTGGAAACACCATATATTTT.

This clone was observed a few times. The rearrangement joins TRBV29-1 to TRBJ1-1; the match to TRBD1 covers 8 bases. The V and J ends lost 7 bases and 5 bases, in that order; junction bases with no gene match: 3. Germline values: CDR1 SQVTM, CDR2 ANQGSEA. The length of the CDR3 is 11 residues. The DNA of the CDR3 is TGCAGCGGACAGGGGAAGACTGAAGCTTTCTTT. This encodes CSGQGKTEAFF.

This chain links TRBV19 with TRBJ1-2; D unclear. Germline CDR1 LNHDA, CDR2 SQIVND (reference sequence). The length of the CDR3 is 16 residues. The V end was cut by 2 bases, the J end by 4 bases, with 17 bases between. Here the CDR3 reads CASSITPGRWSYGYTF. For the CDR3, the DNA is TGTGCCAGTAGTATAACCCCTGGCAGATGGTCCTATGGCTACACCTTC.

Only one count was recorded for this clone. The J gene is TRBJ2-5, the V gene TRBV7-3, with TRBD2 identical over 12 bases. Germline-derived CDR1 and CDR2 are SGHTA and FQGTGA. The junction had 5 bases not matched to a gene; V was cut back by 5 bases and J by 4 bases. This CDR3 has 15 residues. The CDR3 sequence is CASSALAGGPETQYF. CDR3 DNA: TGTGCCAGCAGCGCTCTAGCGGGGGGGCCAGAGACCCAGTACTTC.

The chain has TRBV28 and TRBJ2-3, with TRBD2 identical over 11 bases. Germline values: CDR1 MDHEN, CDR2 SYDVKM. CDR3 length: 15 amino acids. V was pared by 7 bases and J by 6 bases, with 9 bases of the junction left unmatched. The CDR3, as DNA: TGTGCCAGCACCCTGCCGGCTAGCGGGAGGGATACGCAGTATTTT. This sequence encodes CASTLPASGRDTQYF.

This clone was counted between two and nine times. The chain carries TRBV6-5 and TRBJ1-3; weak D call: TRBD1 (5 bases). The ends were cut back, 2 bases at V and 0 bases at J, with 11 bases in the middle. The CDR3 is 16 amino acids. Germline V gene lookup returns CDR1 MNHEY and CDR2 SVGAGI. CDR3 DNA sequence: TGTGCCAGCAGTTACGCAGGGCCCAGCTCTGGAAACACCATATATTTT. It codes for CASSYAGPSSGNTIYF.

CDR3 region: CSVAPGPGYGYTF. CDR3 DNA: TGCAGCGTTGCCCCGGGACCAGGCTATGGCTACACCTTC. The chain couples TRBV29-1 to TRBJ1-2, with a weak D call TRBD1 (5 bases). The CDR3 totals 13 residues. From germline, CDR1 is SQVTM and CDR2 ANQGSEA. Trimming removed 4 bases at V and 4 bases at J, with 13 bases between.

The J gene is TRBJ1-2, the V gene TRBV6-4, with D unresolved. CDR3 length: 13 residues. V was pared by 6 bases and J by 4 bases, with 12 bases between. Per germline, CDR1 MRHNA and CDR2 SNTAGT. The CDR3 sequence: CASSQGSSYGYTF. The CDR3 coding sequence is TGTGCCAGCAGCCAAGGGTCAAGCTATGGCTACACCTTC.

This clone occurred a few times. The chain is built from TRBV7-2 and TRBJ2-7; TRBD2 matches at 10 bases. With 5 bases clipped from V and 2 bases from J, the junction kept 6 bases outside the gene matches. The CDR3 is 15 amino acids. CDR1 is SGHTA and CDR2 is FQGNSA in the germline V gene. The CDR3 reads CASSRASGRTYEQYF. The CDR3 coding sequence is TGTGCCAGCAGCCGCGCTAGCGGGAGAACCTACGAGCAGTACTTC.